These 9 T cell receptor beta chains share one sample of origin, sequenced in a study of regulatory T cells in long-lasting Graves disease. Stated time point: persistent/refractory GD, antithyroid drugs over 5 years with positive TRAb. After RNA was extracted from PBMCs, the TCR library was made from it. Researchers made TCR beta libraries by using iRepertoire HTBI primers and running Arm-PCR on CDR3 regions. TCRdb ran MiXCR on the multiplex PCR reads and lists one entry per CDR3 protein. The repertoire holds about 420,000 distinct CDR3 sequences, with roughly a quarter as singletons. The material was peripheral blood mononuclear cells (PBMCs), obtained when the disease was refractory, from a patient treated with antithyroid drugs. The receptors derive from a female donor with Graves disease.

This clonotype was recorded at least ten times. J is TRBJ1-1 and V is TRBV28; the D is unclear. CDR1 and CDR2 from the germline V gene are MDHEN and SYDVKM. The CDR3 length is 14 residues. V was shortened by 4 bases and J by 3 bases, with 12 bases between the two germline ends. In DNA form, the CDR3 reads TGTGCCAGCAGTTCACCAAGCTCGTACACTGAAGCTTTCTTT. Its translation: CASSSPSSYTEAFF.

The rearrangement uses TRBV15 and TRBJ2-1, with TRBD2 matching 7 bases. Trimming at V came to 9 bases and at J to 3 bases, leaving 2 bases not matched to a gene. Per germline, CDR1 LNHNV and CDR2 YYDKDF (reference sequence). CDR3 length equals 12 residues. CDR3 nucleotide sequence: TGTGCCACTTTAGCGGGCTACAATGAGCAGTTCTTC. Amino acid sequence: CATLAGYNEQFF.

J is TRBJ2-4 and V is TRBV18; D call uncertain. Trimming shortened V by 2 bases and J by 6 bases, and 8 bases separated the two germline ends. The germline V gene has CDR1 KGHSH and CDR2 LQKENI. This CDR3 has 13 residues. The CDR3 reads CASSPGSRNIQYF. As DNA, the CDR3 is TGTGCCAGCTCACCAGGGTCGAGAAACATTCAGTACTTC.

The chain combines TRBV19 with TRBJ2-5, with no clear D. The V end lost 3 bases, the J end lost 3 bases, and 14 bases lay between the germline ends. The CDR3 has 15 amino acids. Germline-derived CDR1 and CDR2 are LNHDA and SQIVND (reference sequence). CDR3 sequence: CASSIFHPGEETQYF. CDR3 sequence (DNA): TGTGCCAGTAGTATTTTCCACCCCGGCGAAGAGACCCAGTACTTC.

This clonotype was seen just once. Given the absence of the conserved phenylalanine or tryptophan at the CDR3 end, a read error is likely. V is TRBV7-7 and J is TRBJ2-5, with 15 bases lining up with TRBD2. Germline CDR1 SSHAT, CDR2 FNYEAQ (reference sequence). J lost 2 bases, V lost 4 bases, and 2 bases had no gene match. The CDR3 is made up of 16 amino acids. The CDR3 DNA reads as TGTGCCAGCAGCTCCGGACTAGCGGGAGGGCAAGAGACCCAGTACCTC. Residues: CASSSGLAGGQETQYL.

This clonotype was picked up many times. The V call is TRBV6-1, the J call TRBJ1-5; D gene unclear. The CDR3 runs to 14 residues. Trimming took 6 bases from V and 6 from J, leaving 15 bases between them. Germline V gives CDR1 MNHNS, CDR2 SASEGT. The CDR3 is CASRSLLRGQPQHF. The CDR3 nucleotides read TGTGCCAGCAGGTCTCTACTGCGAGGTCAGCCCCAGCATTTT.

The chain employs TRBV20-1 and TRBJ2-7; D uncertain. Germline V gene lookup returns CDR1 DFQATT and CDR2 SNEGSKA (reference sequence). The CDR3 has 13 residues. V lost 2 bases to trimming and J lost 2 bases, with 10 bases between them. Here the CDR3 reads CSARKWLAYEQYF. The CDR3 DNA reads as TGCAGTGCTAGAAAGTGGCTAGCCTACGAGCAGTACTTC.

As regards this clonotype: One end of the junction fails to match germline, which may point to a read error. The J gene is TRBJ1-1, the V gene TRBV12-3 or TRBV12-4, with TRBD1 identical over 7 bases. This CDR3 is 18 amino acids long. The DNA of the CDR3 is TGTGCTAGCAGTTTAGGGACAGCTAAGGATCCCGCTAACACTGAAGCTTTCTTT. This gives the protein CASSLGTAKDPANTEAFF.

This chain's CDR3 is CSARGLAAGYNEQFF. CDR3 sequence (DNA): TGCAGTGCTAGAGGCCTAGCGGCGGGTTACAATGAGCAGTTCTTC. This sequence joins TRBV20-1 and TRBJ2-1, with 7 bases aligning to TRBD2. Germline V gene data show CDR1 as DFQATT and CDR2 as SNEGSKA (reference sequence). This CDR3 is built from 15 residues. V dropped 1 base and J dropped 4; count of bases not matched to a gene: 7.